The clone carrying this T cell receptor beta chain was detected once. The data were taken from a study of blood T cell repertoires in COVID-19. Overall study: Whether acute or convalescent, the COVID-19 samples came from the United States, Italy and Spain. From T cells, B-cell-depleted T cells, or PBMCs came the material, which was cDNA or gDNA.

The CDR3 runs 15 residues. The germline gives CDR1 SGHTA, CDR2 FQGNSA. V was shortened by 5 bases and J by 4 bases, with 17 bases between the two germline ends. Sequencing was performed with immunoSEQ multiplex PCR; in TCRdb, only in-frame clones are kept and a portion is missing. Altogether around 160,000 clones are present, about 90% being singletons, with the ten largest covering 4%. The study recruited exposed participants who had met a COVID-19 case within 2 weeks before entry. The V and J genes are TRBV7-2 and TRBJ1-1, with TRBD1 as a possible D gene (5 bases). The origin of this receptor is a woman aged 40 to 50 who had been exposed to COVID-19. Material: PBMCs or T cells enriched from blood (not recorded which). The CDR3 DNA is TGTGCCAGCAGCAACCAGGCCTCAGGGTCCACTGAAGCTTTCTTT. Its protein product is CASSNQASGSTEAFF.